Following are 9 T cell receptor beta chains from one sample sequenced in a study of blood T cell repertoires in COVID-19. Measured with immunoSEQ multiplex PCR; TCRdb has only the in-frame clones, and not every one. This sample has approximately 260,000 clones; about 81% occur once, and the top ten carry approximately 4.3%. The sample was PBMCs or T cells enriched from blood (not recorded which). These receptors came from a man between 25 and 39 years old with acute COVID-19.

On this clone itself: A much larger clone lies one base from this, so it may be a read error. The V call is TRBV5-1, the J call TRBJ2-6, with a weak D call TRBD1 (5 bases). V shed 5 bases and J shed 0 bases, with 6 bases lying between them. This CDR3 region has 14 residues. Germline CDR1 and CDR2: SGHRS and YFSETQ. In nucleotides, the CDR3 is TGCGCCAGCAGAGACAGCTCTGGGGCCAACGTCCTGACTTTC. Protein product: CASRDSSGANVLTF.

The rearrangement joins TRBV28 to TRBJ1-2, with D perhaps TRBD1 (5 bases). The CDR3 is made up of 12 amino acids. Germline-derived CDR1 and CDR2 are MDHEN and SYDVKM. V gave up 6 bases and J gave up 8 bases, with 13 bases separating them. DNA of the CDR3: TGTGCCAGCAGGATTTCCGGGGGGGGCTACACCTTC. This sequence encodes CASRISGGGYTF.

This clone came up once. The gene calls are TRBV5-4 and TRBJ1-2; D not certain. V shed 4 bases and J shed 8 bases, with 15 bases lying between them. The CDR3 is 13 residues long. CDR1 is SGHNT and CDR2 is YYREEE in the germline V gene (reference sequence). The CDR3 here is CASSPEANEGYTF. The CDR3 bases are TGTGCCAGCAGCCCGGAGGCCAACGAAGGCTACACCTTC.

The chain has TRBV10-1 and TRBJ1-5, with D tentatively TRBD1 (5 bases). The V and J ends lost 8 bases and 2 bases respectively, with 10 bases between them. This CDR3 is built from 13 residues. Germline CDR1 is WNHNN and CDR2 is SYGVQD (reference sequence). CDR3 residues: CASQEGGNQPQHF. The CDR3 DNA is TGCGCCAGCCAAGAAGGGGGCAATCAGCCCCAGCATTTT.

The CDR3: CASSLEGAGYEQYV. The CDR3 DNA is TGTGCCAGCAGCTTAGAGGGGGCCGGCTACGAGCAGTACGTC. The rearrangement links TRBV7-6 to TRBJ2-7, with TRBD1 matching 7 bases. The germline CDR1 and CDR2 sequences are SGHVS and FNYEAQ. The CDR3 contains 14 residues. V shed 1 base and J 3 bases; nucleotides not matched to a gene: 3.

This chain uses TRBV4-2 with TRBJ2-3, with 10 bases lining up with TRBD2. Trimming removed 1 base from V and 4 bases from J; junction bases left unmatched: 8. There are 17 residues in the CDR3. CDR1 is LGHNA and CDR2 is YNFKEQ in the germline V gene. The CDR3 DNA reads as TGTGCCAGCAGCCAAGGTAGCGGGAGGCGTCTAGCAGATACGCAGTATTTT. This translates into CASSQGSGRRLADTQYF.

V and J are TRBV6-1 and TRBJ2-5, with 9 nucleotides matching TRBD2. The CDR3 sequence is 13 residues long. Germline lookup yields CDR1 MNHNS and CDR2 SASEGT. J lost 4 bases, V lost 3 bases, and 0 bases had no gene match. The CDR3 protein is CASSDSGRETQYF. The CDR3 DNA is TGTGCCAGCAGTGATAGCGGGAGAGAGACCCAGTACTTC.

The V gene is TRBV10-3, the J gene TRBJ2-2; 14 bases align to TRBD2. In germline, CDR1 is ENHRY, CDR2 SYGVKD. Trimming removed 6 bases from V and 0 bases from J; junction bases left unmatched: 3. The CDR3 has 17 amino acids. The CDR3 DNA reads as TGTGCCATCAGCCGGGGACTAGCGGGAGCGAACACCGGGGAGCTGTTTTTT. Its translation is CAISRGLAGANTGELFF.

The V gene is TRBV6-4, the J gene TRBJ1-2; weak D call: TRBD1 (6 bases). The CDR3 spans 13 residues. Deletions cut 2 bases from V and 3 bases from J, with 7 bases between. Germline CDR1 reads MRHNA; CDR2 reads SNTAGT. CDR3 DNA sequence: TGTGCCAGCAGTGACGGACAGCACTATGGCTACACCTTC. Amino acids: CASSDGQHYGYTF.